The 4 T cell receptor beta chains reported below all come from one sample, sequenced in a study of blood T cell repertoires in COVID-19. The method was immunoSEQ multiplex PCR; TCRdb's version includes in-frame clones alone and lacks a portion of them. The data hold about 80,000 clones, with approximately 80% observed a single time. Sequences were obtained from peripheral blood. All receptors derive from a human donor in a cohort sampled during active COVID-19.

The V call is TRBV18, the J call TRBJ1-1; D is uncertain. Per the germline V gene, CDR1 is KGHSH and CDR2 is LQKENI. This CDR3 comprises 16 residues. Trimming left V 3 bases short and J 3 bases short, with 17 bases between. The CDR3 protein is CASSPQNTVLYTEAFF. CDR3 nucleotides: TGTGCCAGCTCACCGCAAAATACAGTACTGTACACTGAAGCTTTCTTT.

The CDR3 reads CASSPRQPDTTNEKLFF. The DNA for the CDR3 is TGTGCCAGCTCACCACGACAGCCTGACACAACTAATGAAAAACTGTTTTTT. The chain joins TRBV18 to TRBJ1-4; a possible D gene is TRBD1 (5 bases). V was shortened by 1 base and J by 0 bases, with 12 bases between the two germline ends. This CDR3 spans 17 amino acids. Germline CDR1 is KGHSH and CDR2 is LQKENI.

V is TRBV18 and J is TRBJ1-2; 11 bases are a match to TRBD1. After removal of 2 bases from V and 6 bases from J, the junction contained 11 bases not matched to a gene. Per the germline V gene, CDR1 is KGHSH and CDR2 is LQKENI. This CDR3 spans 17 amino acids. The CDR3 here is CASSPVQQGQGDHGYTF. DNA for the CDR3: TGTGCCAGCTCACCAGTGCAGCAGGGACAGGGGGACCATGGCTACACCTTC.

This sequence joins TRBV29-1 and TRBJ2-1, with 7 bases lining up with TRBD2. Germline lookup yields CDR1 SQVTM and CDR2 ANQGSEA. Losses at the gene ends were 0 bases for V and 4 bases for J; bases not matched to a gene: 6. The CDR3 sequence is 15 residues long. The DNA of the CDR3 is TGCAGCGTTGAAGATCGGGGGGAGCCGTACAATGAGCAGTTCTTC. Protein product: CSVEDRGEPYNEQFF.